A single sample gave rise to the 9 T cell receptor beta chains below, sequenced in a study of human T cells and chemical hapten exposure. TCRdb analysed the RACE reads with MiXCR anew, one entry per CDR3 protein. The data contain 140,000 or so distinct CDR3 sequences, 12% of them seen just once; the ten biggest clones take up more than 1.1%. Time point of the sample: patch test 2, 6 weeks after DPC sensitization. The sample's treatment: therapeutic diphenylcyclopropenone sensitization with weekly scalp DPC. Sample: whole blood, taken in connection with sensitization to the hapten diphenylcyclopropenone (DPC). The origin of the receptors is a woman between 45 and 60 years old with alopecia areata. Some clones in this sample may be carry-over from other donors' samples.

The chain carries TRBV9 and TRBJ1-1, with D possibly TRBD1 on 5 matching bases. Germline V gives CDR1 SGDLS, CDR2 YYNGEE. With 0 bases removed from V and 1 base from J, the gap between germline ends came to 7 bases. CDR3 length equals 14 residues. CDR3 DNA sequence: TGTGCCAGCAGCGTAGGAGGGGCGAACACTGAAGCTTTCTTT. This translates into CASSVGGANTEAFF.

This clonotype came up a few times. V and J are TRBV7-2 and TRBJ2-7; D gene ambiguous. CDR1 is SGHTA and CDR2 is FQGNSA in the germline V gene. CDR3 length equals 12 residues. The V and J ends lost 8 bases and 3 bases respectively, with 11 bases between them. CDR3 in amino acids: CASAAANYEQYF. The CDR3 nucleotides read TGTGCCAGCGCGGCAGCAAACTACGAGCAGTACTTC. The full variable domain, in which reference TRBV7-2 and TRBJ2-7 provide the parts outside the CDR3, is GAGVSQSPSNKVTEKGKDVELRCDPISGHTALYWYRQSLGQGLEFLIYFQGNSAPDKSGLPSDRFSAERTGGSVSTLTIQRTQQEDSAVYLCASAAANYEQYFGPGTRLTVT.

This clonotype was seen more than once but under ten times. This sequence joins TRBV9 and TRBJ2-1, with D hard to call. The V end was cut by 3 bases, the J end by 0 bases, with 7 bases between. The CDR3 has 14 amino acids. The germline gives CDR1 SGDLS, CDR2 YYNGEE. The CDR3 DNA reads TGTGCCAGCAGCGCTGCGGCCTCCTACAATGAGCAGTTCTTC. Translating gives CASSAAASYNEQFF. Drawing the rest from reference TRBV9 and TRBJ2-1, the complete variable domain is DSGVTQTPKHLITATGQRVTLRCSPRSGDLSVYWYQQSLDQGLQFLIQYYNGEERAKGNILERFSAQQFPDLHSELNLSSLELGDSALYFCASSAAASYNEQFFGPGTRLTVL.

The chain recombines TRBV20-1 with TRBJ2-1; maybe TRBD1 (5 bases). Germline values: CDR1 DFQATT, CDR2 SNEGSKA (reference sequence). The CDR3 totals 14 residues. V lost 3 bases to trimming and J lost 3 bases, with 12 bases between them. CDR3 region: CSASLSTGYNEQFF. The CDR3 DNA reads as TGCAGTGCTAGCCTCTCAACAGGCTACAATGAGCAGTTCTTC.

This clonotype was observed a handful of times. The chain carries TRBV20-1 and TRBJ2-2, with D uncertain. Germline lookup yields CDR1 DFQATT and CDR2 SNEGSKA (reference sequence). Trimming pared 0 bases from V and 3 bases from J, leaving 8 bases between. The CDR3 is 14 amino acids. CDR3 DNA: TGCAGTGCTAGAGATGGGCCACACACCGGGGAGCTGTTTTTT. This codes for CSARDGPHTGELFF.

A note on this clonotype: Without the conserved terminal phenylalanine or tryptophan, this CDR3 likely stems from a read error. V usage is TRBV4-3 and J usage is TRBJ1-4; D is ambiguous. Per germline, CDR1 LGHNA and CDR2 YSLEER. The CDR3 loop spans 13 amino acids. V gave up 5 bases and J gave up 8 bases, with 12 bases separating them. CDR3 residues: CASSSRTGEKLFL. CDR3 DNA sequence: TGCGCCAGCAGCTCGAGGACCGGCGAAAAACTGTTTCTT.

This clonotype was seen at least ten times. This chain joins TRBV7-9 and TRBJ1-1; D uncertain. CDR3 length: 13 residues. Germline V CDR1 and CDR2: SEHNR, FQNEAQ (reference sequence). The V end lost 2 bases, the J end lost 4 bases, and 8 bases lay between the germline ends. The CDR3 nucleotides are TGTGCCAGCAGCTTATCTTCCAGCACTGAAGCTTTCTTT. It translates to CASSLSSSTEAFF.

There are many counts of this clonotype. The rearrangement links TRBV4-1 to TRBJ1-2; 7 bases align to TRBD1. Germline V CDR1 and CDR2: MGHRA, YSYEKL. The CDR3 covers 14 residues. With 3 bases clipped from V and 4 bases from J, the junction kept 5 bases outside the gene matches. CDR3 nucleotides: TGCGCCAGCAGCCAGACAGGGACGGGCTATGGCTACACCTTC. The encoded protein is CASSQTGTGYGYTF.

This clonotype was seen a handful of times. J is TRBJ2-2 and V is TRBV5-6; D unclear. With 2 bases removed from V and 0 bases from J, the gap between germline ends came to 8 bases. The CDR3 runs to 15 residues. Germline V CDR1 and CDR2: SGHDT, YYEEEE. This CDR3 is CASSFSHTNTGELFF. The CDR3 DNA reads TGTGCCAGCAGCTTCTCCCATACGAACACCGGGGAGCTGTTTTTT.